The clone carrying this T cell receptor (beta chain) was seen a few times. The CDR3 length is 13 residues. With 6 bases removed from V and 4 bases from J, the gap between germline ends came to 10 bases. Patients of the Seattle cohort, enrolled during active infection, were followed longitudinally. This specimen belongs to a study of blood T cell repertoires in COVID-19. Overall study context: In each case, the material was cDNA or gDNA derived from T cells, B-cell-depleted T cells, or PBMCs.

TCRdb keeps only in-frame clones here, not all; method: immunoSEQ multiplex PCR. Among under 400,000 clones listed, under 90% were seen once. The gene calls are TRBV12-3 or TRBV12-4 and TRBJ1-5, with D unresolved. The clonotype was recovered from a woman under 40 with COVID-19, enrolled during active disease. The sample taken for sequencing was peripheral blood. The CDR3 DNA follows: TGTGCCAGCAGATTCGAGGGAAATCAGCCCCAGCATTTT. Protein product: CASRFEGNQPQHF.